This T cell receptor beta chain stems from a study of T cell responses to AZD1222 COVID-19 vaccine. Germline V gives CDR1 LGHNA, CDR2 YNFKEQ. V was cut by 0 bases and J by 0 bases, with 15 bases left in between. The CDR3 is made up of 18 amino acids. Libraries were prepared by immunoSEQ multiplex PCR; TCRdb keeps only in-frame clonotypes and omits some of them. This table holds approximately 150,000 clones, roughly 88% found once. Sequenced material: peripheral blood, taken 28 days after the second AZD1222 dose. V is TRBV4-2 and J is TRBJ1-3, with D unresolved. This receptor was obtained from an adult who received the AZD1222 COVID-19 vaccine. The CDR3 loop reads CASSQEGVGEISGNTIYF. CDR3 nucleotide sequence: TGTGCCAGCAGCCAAGAGGGAGTGGGCGAAATCTCTGGAAACACCATATATTTT.